This TCR beta chain was sequenced during a study of CD8 T cells in ankylosing spondylitis. The CDR3 runs 14 residues. Germline loops: CDR1 MNHEY, CDR2 SVGEGT. The V gene end was trimmed by 6 bases and the J gene end by 8 bases; junction bases not matched to a gene: 4. This clonotype was detected only a few times. TCRdb independently ran MiXCR on the 5' RACE reads; one entry per CDR3 protein. The sample has about 130,000 distinct CDR3 sequences, around 8.5% seen once. V usage is TRBV6-2 or TRBV6-3 and J usage is TRBJ2-1; TRBD2 matches 13 bases. The sample was blood, either unsorted or a sorted T cell fraction (not recorded which). This receptor was taken from a male donor with ankylosing spondylitis or in good health (not recorded which). Here the CDR3 reads CASRTSGRGDEQFF. The CDR3 DNA is TGTGCCAGCAGAACTAGCGGGAGGGGCGATGAGCAGTTCTTC.